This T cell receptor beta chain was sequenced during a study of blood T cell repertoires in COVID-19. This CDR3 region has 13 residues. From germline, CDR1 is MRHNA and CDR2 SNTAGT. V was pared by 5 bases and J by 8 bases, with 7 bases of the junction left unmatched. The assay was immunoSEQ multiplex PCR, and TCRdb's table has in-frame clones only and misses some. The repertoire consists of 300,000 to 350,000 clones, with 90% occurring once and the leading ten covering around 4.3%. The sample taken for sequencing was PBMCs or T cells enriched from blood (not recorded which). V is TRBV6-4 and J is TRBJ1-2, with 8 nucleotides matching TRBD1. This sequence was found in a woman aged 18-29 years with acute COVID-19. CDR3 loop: CASSPRTGQGYTF. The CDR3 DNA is TGTGCCAGCAGTCCCCGGACAGGGCAAGGCTACACCTTC.